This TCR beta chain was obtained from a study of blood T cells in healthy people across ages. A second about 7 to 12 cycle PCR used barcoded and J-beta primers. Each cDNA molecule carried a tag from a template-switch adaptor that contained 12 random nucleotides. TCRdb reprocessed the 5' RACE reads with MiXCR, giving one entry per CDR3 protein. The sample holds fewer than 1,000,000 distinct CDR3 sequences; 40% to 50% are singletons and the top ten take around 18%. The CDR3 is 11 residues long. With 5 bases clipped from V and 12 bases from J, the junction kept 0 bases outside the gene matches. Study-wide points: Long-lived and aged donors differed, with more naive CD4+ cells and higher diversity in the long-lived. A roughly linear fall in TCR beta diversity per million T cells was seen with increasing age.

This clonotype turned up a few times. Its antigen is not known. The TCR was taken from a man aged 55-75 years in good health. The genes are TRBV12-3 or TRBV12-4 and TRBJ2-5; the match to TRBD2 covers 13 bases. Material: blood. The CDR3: CASSGTSGEYF. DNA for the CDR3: TGTGCCAGCAGTGGGACTAGCGGGGAGTACTTC.